The 9 T cell receptor beta chains presented below share a single source sample, sequenced in a study of T cell responses to AZD1222 COVID-19 vaccine. TCRdb keeps only in-frame clones here, not all; method: immunoSEQ multiplex PCR. The sample yields some 120,000 clones, 80% to 95% seen once. The source was peripheral blood, collected on day 0 of AZD1222 vaccination. The receptors come from an adult in good health.

V is TRBV6-5 and J is TRBJ1-1, with D possibly TRBD1 on 5 matching bases. This CDR3 contains 14 residues. The germline gives CDR1 MNHEY, CDR2 SVGAGI. The V end lost 5 bases, the J end lost 1 base, and 11 bases lay between the germline ends. CDR3 protein: CASSKQGRNTEAFF. DNA of the CDR3: TGTGCCAGCAGTAAGCAGGGTAGGAACACTGAAGCTTTCTTT.

The rearrangement joins TRBV11-2 to TRBJ2-7; no clear D gene. The length of the CDR3 is 12 residues. Germline CDR1 SGHAT, CDR2 FQNNGV. The V and J ends lost 0 bases and 6 bases respectively, with 6 bases between them. This CDR3 reads CASSLDPPEQYF. CDR3 sequence (DNA): TGTGCCAGCAGCTTAGACCCCCCCGAGCAGTACTTC.

This sequence joins TRBV28 and TRBJ1-1; D is possibly TRBD1 (5 bases). The CDR3 totals 14 residues. V dropped 2 bases and J dropped 3 bases, with 10 bases sitting between them. The germline V gene encodes CDR1 MDHEN and CDR2 SYDVKM. CDR3 amino acids: CASSLGGRHTEAFF. DNA for the CDR3: TGTGCCAGCAGTTTAGGGGGTCGGCACACTGAAGCTTTCTTT.

The chain couples TRBV28 to TRBJ1-2; D gene ambiguous. Per germline, CDR1 MDHEN and CDR2 SYDVKM. V lost 4 bases, J lost 5 bases, and 8 bases lay in between. This CDR3 contains 12 residues. For the CDR3, the DNA is TGTGCCAGCAGTTCCCCAAGGTATGGCTACACCTTC. Its translation is CASSSPRYGYTF.

The V gene is TRBV23-1, the J gene TRBJ1-6; TRBD1 matches 10 bases. TRBV23-1 is identified as an open reading frame with a role that is uncertain. Trimming cost V 10 bases and J 8 bases; bases outside gene matches: 8. CDR3 length: 14 residues. Here the CDR3 DNA reads TGCGCCAACCTGAGACAGGGGGCTGATTCACCCCTCCACTTT. Its translation: CANLRQGADSPLHF.

This clone has only one observation. The rearrangement links TRBV5-1 to TRBJ2-3; weak D call: TRBD2 (5 bases). This CDR3 spans 15 amino acids. The germline CDR1 and CDR2 sequences are SGHRS and YFSETQ. The V end lost 0 bases, the J end lost 3 bases, and 11 bases lay between the germline ends. The CDR3 region is CASSLARDGTDTQYF. Written as DNA, the CDR3 is TGCGCCAGCAGCTTGGCCCGGGATGGTACAGATACGCAGTATTTT.

The V gene is TRBV27, the J gene TRBJ2-7; 7 bases align to TRBD2. The J segment lost 0 bases and the V segment lost 6 bases, leaving 5 bases of the junction unmatched. Looked up from germline, CDR1 is MNHEY and CDR2 is SMNVEV (reference sequence). The CDR3 totals 14 residues. CDR3 protein: CASSLSGDSYEQYF. CDR3 nucleotide sequence: TGTGCCAGCAGCCTCAGCGGGGACTCCTACGAGCAGTACTTC.

This chain connects TRBV7-2 to TRBJ2-1; D is unclear. CDR3 length: 16 residues. V lost 5 bases and J 0 bases, leaving 14 bases between the germline ends. Germline V gene data show CDR1 as SGHTA and CDR2 as FQGNSA. The CDR3 nucleotides read TGTGCCAGCAGCCTTTCCGGATCGGGCTCCTACAATGAGCAGTTCTTC. It codes for CASSLSGSGSYNEQFF. Drawing the rest from reference TRBV7-2 and TRBJ2-1, the complete variable domain is GAGVSQSPSNKVTEKGKDVELRCDPISGHTALYWYRQSLGQGLEFLIYFQGNSAPDKSGLPSDRFSAERTGGSVSTLTIQRTQQEDSAVYLCASSLSGSGSYNEQFFGPGTRLTVL.

The chain links TRBV12-3 or TRBV12-4 to TRBJ1-1; D uncertain. The CDR3 covers 12 residues. Between the trimmed V and J ends, which lost 3 bases and 5 bases, there was a span of 7 bases. The CDR3 region has the DNA TGTGCCAGCAGTTTTGGGGAAACTGAAGCTTTCTTT. It yields the protein CASSFGETEAFF.